A single sample gave rise to the 15 T cell receptor beta chains below, sequenced in a study of shared clonotypes between healthy human individuals. Data came from immunoSEQ multiplex PCR; TCRdb stores just in-frame clones and leaves some out. The sample records about 2.3 million clones, 85% to 95% being singletons. The sequencing sample was made of naive CD4+ T cells from PBMCs. As for subset: CD45RA+ positively selected. These receptors all stem from a man aged 18 to 29 in good health. Some clones in this sample may be carry-over from other donors' samples.

The V call is TRBV18, the J call TRBJ1-5, with a possible D match to TRBD1 (5 bases). CDR1 is KGHSH, CDR2 LQKENI, per germline. CDR3 size: 17 residues. Trimming left V 0 bases short and J 6 bases short, with 18 bases between. CDR3 DNA sequence: TGTGCCAGCTCACCACCGGGTCCGGCCAGGGATGGTCAGCCCCAGCATTTT. Translating gives CASSPPGPARDGQPQHF.

The chain has TRBV6-1 and TRBJ1-3; D is unresolved. The CDR3 has 13 residues. V lost 4 bases and J 2 bases, leaving 6 bases between the germline ends. Germline V CDR1 and CDR2: MNHNS, SASEGT. CDR3: CASSGGPGNTIYF. CDR3 in DNA: TGTGCCAGCAGTGGTGGACCTGGAAACACCATATATTTT.

V is TRBV4-2 and J is TRBJ2-7; 15 nucleotides match TRBD2. Germline-derived CDR1 and CDR2 are LGHNA and YNFKEQ. The junction had 15 bases not matched to a gene; V was cut back by 1 base and J by 5 bases. CDR3 length: 20 amino acids. The chain's CDR3 is CASSQAPGTSGGLGSDEQYF. CDR3 nucleotides: TGTGCCAGCAGCCAAGCCCCCGGGACTAGCGGGGGGTTGGGGTCAGACGAGCAGTACTTC.

The J gene is TRBJ1-1, the V gene TRBV27; D remains unclear. Deletions cut 5 bases from V and 0 bases from J, with 16 bases between. The germline V gene has CDR1 MNHEY and CDR2 SMNVEV (reference sequence). CDR3 length: 16 amino acids. CDR3 sequence reads: CASSAGRVGMNTEAFF. DNA for the CDR3: TGTGCCAGCAGTGCAGGTAGGGTGGGGATGAACACTGAAGCTTTCTTT.

V gene TRBV30 combines with J gene TRBJ1-2; a weak D match, TRBD1 (5 bases). The CDR3 runs to 17 residues. Germline V lookup: CDR1 GTSNPN, CDR2 SVGIG (reference sequence). V was cut by 3 bases and J by 4 bases, with 24 bases left in between. Here the CDR3 reads CAWSNPGAALRAYGYTF. The CDR3 bases are TGTGCCTGGAGCAACCCCGGGGCAGCCCTAAGGGCCTATGGCTACACCTTC.

The chain recombines TRBV5-1 with TRBJ2-3; a possible D gene is TRBD1 (6 bases). V was cut by 0 bases and J by 2 bases, with 13 bases left in between. This CDR3 has 16 amino acids. In germline, CDR1 is SGHRS, CDR2 YFSETQ. CDR3 amino acids: CASSLDLRGITDTQYF. The CDR3 coding sequence is TGCGCCAGCAGCTTGGACCTCAGGGGAATCACAGATACGCAGTATTTT. The whole variable domain, filled in from reference TRBV5-1 and TRBJ2-3, reads KAGVTQTPRYLIKTRGQQVTLSCSPISGHRSVSWYQQTPGQGLQFLFEYFSETQRNKGNFPGRFSGRQFSNSRSEMNVSTLELGDSALYLCASSLDLRGITDTQYFGPGTRLTVL.

Concerning this clone: Other DNA sequences from this sample encode an identical CDR3 as well. This sequence joins TRBV5-1 and TRBJ2-5; 9 bases line up with TRBD2. From germline, CDR1 is SGHRS and CDR2 YFSETQ. The CDR3 has 16 amino acids. V trimming: 0 bases; J trimming: 1 base; junction bases outside the gene matches: 4. The CDR3 region is CASSLVPSGAQETQYF. In nucleotides, the CDR3 is TGCGCCAGCAGCTTGGTGCCTAGCGGGGCCCAAGAGACCCAGTACTTC.

This clone was counted a single time. The rearrangement joins TRBV10-2 to TRBJ2-3; TRBD2 matches 9 bases. This CDR3 region has 15 residues. J lost 3 bases, V lost 6 bases, and 7 bases had no gene match. CDR1 and CDR2 from the germline V gene are WSHSY and SAAADI. CDR3 sequence: CASRALAGTTDTQYF. CDR3 DNA: TGCGCCAGCAGAGCCCTAGCGGGAACGACAGATACGCAGTATTTT.

This clone was counted between two and nine times. The CDR3 bases are TGCGCCAGCAGCAAGGACAGGGTGTACACCGGGGAGCTGTTTTTT. It translates to CASSKDRVYTGELFF. This chain uses TRBV5-1 with TRBJ2-2; 8 positions match TRBD1. In germline, CDR1 is SGHRS, CDR2 YFSETQ. This CDR3 contains 15 residues. V dropped 4 bases and J dropped 3; count of bases not matched to a gene: 5.

The rearrangement links TRBV11-3 to TRBJ1-1; D remains unclear. The CDR3 has 13 residues. V was shortened by 3 bases and J by 5 bases, with 10 bases between the two germline ends. Germline values: CDR1 SGHNT, CDR2 YENEEA. DNA for the CDR3: TGTGCCAGCAGCTTTATGTTCGGAACTGAAGCTTTCTTT. This sequence encodes CASSFMFGTEAFF.

This clone was recorded only once. The V gene is TRBV18, the J gene TRBJ2-7; either TRBD1 or TRBD2 may supply D (5 bases each). This CDR3 region has 14 residues. The germline CDR1 and CDR2 sequences are KGHSH and LQKENI. Trimming left V 1 base short and J 4 bases short, with 11 bases between. The CDR3 DNA reads as TGTGCCAGCTCACCACGGGACCTCTCTTACGAGCAGTACTTC. Protein product: CASSPRDLSYEQYF.

This clone was seen only once. Distinct nucleotide sequences in the sample also encode this CDR3. This chain links TRBV11-3 with TRBJ2-2; 7 positions match TRBD1. The J segment lost 0 bases and the V segment lost 5 bases, leaving 3 bases of the junction unmatched. The V gene's germline CDR1 is SGHNT and CDR2 YENEEA. The CDR3 spans 15 residues. In DNA form, the CDR3 reads TGTGCCAGCAGCCCGGGACAGACGAACACCGGGGAGCTGTTTTTT. Amino acid sequence: CASSPGQTNTGELFF.

V gene TRBV14 combines with J gene TRBJ2-7; D is unresolved. The CDR3 covers 15 residues. CDR1 is SGHDN and CDR2 is FVKESK in the germline V gene. The germline V and J ends were trimmed by 3 bases and 5 bases, with 17 bases remaining between them. CDR3 region: CASSHATAVENEQYF. The CDR3 nucleotides read TGTGCCAGCAGCCACGCTACGGCAGTCGAGAACGAGCAGTACTTC.

V and J are TRBV5-1 and TRBJ2-2; D is possibly TRBD2 (5 bases). The V gene's germline CDR1 is SGHRS and CDR2 YFSETQ. The CDR3 is 16 amino acids. V was cut by 2 bases and J by 0 bases, with 11 bases left in between. The CDR3 loop reads CASSLRGFPNTGELFF. The CDR3 DNA reads as TGCGCCAGCAGCTTAAGAGGGTTCCCGAACACCGGGGAGCTGTTTTTT.

The CDR3 DNA sequence: TGTGCCAGCAGAAAGGACTCTGGGGCCAACGTCCTGACTTTC. This codes for CASRKDSGANVLTF. The V and J genes are TRBV6-5 and TRBJ2-6; D is unclear. This CDR3 has 14 residues. V shed 6 bases and J shed 0 bases, with 6 bases lying between them. Per germline, CDR1 MNHEY and CDR2 SVGAGI.